This TCR beta chain is from a study of T cell changes during pregnancy in multiple sclerosis (dated by TCRdb to 2018 to 2020). Some background on the complete study: The study examined how the T cell repertoire changed over the course of pregnancy in women with multiple sclerosis.

Comment on this clone: The target of this receptor is not known. Qualities for individual bases were not recorded, and no much larger clone is one base off.

The germline V gene supplies CDR1 MGHDK and CDR2 SYGVNS. Germline trimming amounts to 6 bases on V and 5 bases on J, with 8 as the count of junction bases outside the gene matches. The CDR3 has 14 amino acids, counting the end cysteine and phenylalanine. Only CDR3 DNA is held: 42 bases, read in frame from base 1. Library construction relied on the immunoSEQ multiplex PCR assay. Imported from immuneACCESS, the table was reduced by TCRdb to in-frame sequences with V and J called. These copies leave out some clones; in studies compared against another copy, an unresolved V gene accounts for under half, and the cause of the remainder is not known. The table for this sample lists 70,000 to 100,000 clones; around 93% of them were counted only once. 1.2% to 1.5% of the sample goes to the ten largest clones.

The clonotype comes from a female donor in good health, enrolled as a control in a pregnancy study. In this chain, TRBV25-1 is recombined with TRBJ2-7; a stretch of 9 junction bases matches TRBD1. Sample: peripheral blood, taken in the third trimester of pregnancy. The CDR3 region: CASSQSDRGNEQYF. The sequenced DNA is TGTGCCAGCAGCCAATCAGACAGGGGGAACGAGCAGTACTTC.